The 24 T cell receptor beta chains below come from one sample, sequenced in a study of blood T cell repertoires in COVID-19. Only in-frame clones appear in the TCRdb table, and some are missing; sequencing was by immunoSEQ multiplex PCR. The sample has some 360,000 clones, more than 75% seen once; the top ten hold about 2.1%. The sequenced sample was peripheral blood. Receptor source: a woman in her fifties or sixties with COVID-19, enrolled during active disease.

The chain has TRBV7-8 and TRBJ1-1; 8 bases are shared with TRBD1. The V segment lost 3 bases and the J segment 5 bases; nucleotides outside the gene matches: 5. CDR1 is SGHVS and CDR2 is FQNEAQ in the germline V gene. The CDR3 contains 14 residues. CDR3 sequence reads: CASSFPRDRTEAFF. The CDR3 DNA is TGTGCCAGCAGCTTTCCCAGGGACAGGACTGAAGCTTTCTTT.

The rearrangement uses TRBV27 and TRBJ1-3; 7 nucleotides align to TRBD1. Trimming removed 3 bases from V and 0 bases from J; junction bases left unmatched: 17. The CDR3 extends over 20 amino acids. Germline CDR1 is MNHEY and CDR2 is SMNVEV (reference sequence). The CDR3: CASSLVTGNPKLPSGNTIYF. The CDR3 coding sequence is TGTGCCAGCAGTTTGGTGACAGGGAACCCCAAACTCCCCTCTGGAAACACCATATATTTT.

The chain has TRBV5-1 and TRBJ1-1; 7 bases are a match to TRBD1. The CDR3 sequence is 13 residues long. With V trimmed by 4 bases and J by 5 bases, 5 bases remained unmatched. Per germline, CDR1 SGHRS and CDR2 YFSETQ. The CDR3 loop is CASSPDRETEAFF. The CDR3 DNA reads TGCGCCAGCAGCCCCGACAGGGAAACTGAAGCTTTCTTT.

The genes are TRBV4-1 and TRBJ2-5; TRBD1 aligns across 7 bases. The CDR3 totals 15 residues. The germline gives CDR1 MGHRA, CDR2 YSYEKL. The V and J ends lost 5 bases and 4 bases, in that order; junction bases with no gene match: 10. CDR3 coding DNA: TGCGCCAGCAGCGCCGGACAGGTGCTGAGAGAGACCCAGTACTTC. Its protein is CASSAGQVLRETQYF.

The V gene is TRBV4-1, the J gene TRBJ1-2; D possibly corresponds to TRBD1 (5 bases). The CDR3 length is 15 residues. V gave up 0 bases and J gave up 4 bases, with 12 bases separating them. The germline V gene has CDR1 MGHRA and CDR2 YSYEKL. CDR3 sequence: CASSQDEGHSYGYTF. The CDR3 nucleotides are TGCGCCAGCAGCCAAGATGAAGGACACTCCTATGGCTACACCTTC.

The J gene is TRBJ2-5, the V gene TRBV6-6, with 11 bases lining up with TRBD1. Trimming cost V 2 bases and J 3 bases; bases outside gene matches: 2. This CDR3 region has 15 residues. CDR1 is MNHNY and CDR2 is SVGAGI in the germline V gene (reference sequence). The CDR3 sequence: CASSYRTGGEETQYF. Written as DNA, the CDR3 is TGTGCCAGCAGTTACAGGACAGGGGGCGAAGAGACCCAGTACTTC.

This chain uses TRBV30 with TRBJ1-6; D unresolved. The ends were cut back, 2 bases at V and 10 bases at J, with 9 bases in the middle. CDR1 and CDR2 (germline): GTSNPN, SVGIG (reference sequence). This CDR3 comprises 12 residues. CDR3 coding DNA: TGTGCCTGGAGTAGATCCGGGTCACCCCTCCACTTT. Translated: CAWSRSGSPLHF. Together with reference TRBV30 and TRBJ1-6, the CDR3 gives the full variable domain: SQTIHQWPATLVQPVGSPLSLECTVEGTSNPNLYWYRQAAGRGLQLLFYSVGIGQISSEVPQNLSASRPQDRQFILSSKKLLLSDSGFYLCAWSRSGSPLHFGNGTRLTVT.

The chain has TRBV15 and TRBJ2-3; a possible D gene is TRBD1 (5 bases). Germline V gene data show CDR1 as LNHNV and CDR2 as YYDKDF (reference sequence). The CDR3 has 17 residues. V dropped 1 base and J dropped 0 bases, with 14 bases sitting between them. In nucleotides, the CDR3 is TGTGCCACCAGCAGAGGGGCAGGGCAGGGAAGCACAGATACGCAGTATTTT. This encodes CATSRGAGQGSTDTQYF.

The gene calls are TRBV19 and TRBJ1-1, with TRBD1 matching over 8 bases. Germline-derived CDR1 and CDR2 are LNHDA and SQIVND (reference sequence). The CDR3 is made up of 17 amino acids. V dropped 5 bases and J dropped 1; count of bases not matched to a gene: 12. The CDR3 coding sequence is TGTGCCAGTAGTGGAAGGACAGGGAGAAATCAGAACACTGAAGCTTTCTTT. It yields the protein CASSGRTGRNQNTEAFF. Based on the CDR3 plus reference TRBV19 and TRBJ1-1, the full variable domain is DGGITQSPKYLFRKEGQNVTLSCEQNLNHDAMYWYRQDPGQGLRLIYYSQIVNDFQKGDIAEGYSVSREKKESFPLTVTSAQKNPTAFYLCASSGRTGRNQNTEAFFGQGTRLTVV.

This clone was detected only once. The chain couples TRBV2 to TRBJ2-5, with D possibly TRBD2 on 7 matching bases. The germline V gene encodes CDR1 SNHLY and CDR2 FYNNEI. The CDR3 totals 14 residues. The ends were cut back, 5 bases at V and 7 bases at J, with 17 bases in the middle. The CDR3 DNA sequence: TGTGCCAGCAGTACTTGGGGGGGCGAAGGGACCCAGTACTTC. Its protein product is CASSTWGGEGTQYF.

V is TRBV5-1 and J is TRBJ2-5, with 8 positions matching TRBD1. The CDR3 extends over 15 amino acids. The junction had 7 bases not matched to a gene; V was cut back by 0 bases and J by 6 bases. The V gene's germline CDR1 is SGHRS and CDR2 YFSETQ. The CDR3 here is CASSLADRGLQTQYF. The CDR3 DNA reads TGCGCCAGCAGCTTGGCCGACAGGGGCCTCCAGACCCAGTACTTC. Together with reference TRBV5-1 and TRBJ2-5, the CDR3 gives the full variable domain: KAGVTQTPRYLIKTRGQQVTLSCSPISGHRSVSWYQQTPGQGLQFLFEYFSETQRNKGNFPGRFSGRQFSNSRSEMNVSTLELGDSALYLCASSLADRGLQTQYFGPGTRLLVL.

The chain couples TRBV6-4 to TRBJ2-2, with TRBD1 matching 8 bases. With 7 bases clipped from V and 5 bases from J, the junction kept 9 bases outside the gene matches. The germline CDR1 and CDR2 sequences are MRHNA and SNTAGT. The CDR3 spans 15 residues. This CDR3 reads CASKLTGDITGELFF. The CDR3 coding sequence is TGTGCCAGCAAGTTGACAGGGGATATAACCGGGGAGCTGTTTTTT.

This chain links TRBV7-9 with TRBJ2-1; D perhaps matches TRBD1 (6 bases). Trimming removed 2 bases at V and 6 bases at J, with 11 bases between. The germline CDR1 and CDR2 sequences are SEHNR and FQNEAQ (reference sequence). This CDR3 has 14 residues. The CDR3 DNA reads TGTGCCAGCAGCTTAACAGGGACCTCCAATGAGCAGTTCTTC. Translating gives CASSLTGTSNEQFF.

The rearrangement uses TRBV7-9 and TRBJ2-7; 9 nucleotides align to TRBD2. The germline V gene encodes CDR1 SEHNR and CDR2 FQNEAQ (reference sequence). Trimming removed 5 bases from V and 5 bases from J; junction bases left unmatched: 7. The CDR3 has 14 amino acids. The CDR3, as DNA: TGTGCCAGCAGCCAGCAGGGACTAGCCCACGAGCAGTACTTC. It codes for CASSQQGLAHEQYF.

This chain links TRBV9 with TRBJ2-7, with 9 bases fitting TRBD2. Looked up from germline, CDR1 is SGDLS and CDR2 is YYNGEE. The CDR3 is 18 residues long. V lost 2 bases to trimming and J lost 0 bases; unmatched junction nucleotides: 12. This CDR3 is CASSVGRGRGGFSYEQYF. In DNA form, the CDR3 reads TGTGCCAGCAGCGTTGGAAGAGGGCGGGGGGGCTTCTCCTACGAGCAGTACTTC. Looking up the rest from reference TRBV9 and TRBJ2-7 gives the full variable domain: DSGVTQTPKHLITATGQRVTLRCSPRSGDLSVYWYQQSLDQGLQFLIQYYNGEERAKGNILERFSAQQFPDLHSELNLSSLELGDSALYFCASSVGRGRGGFSYEQYFGPGTRLTVT.

The chain recombines TRBV19 with TRBJ1-5; D might be TRBD1 (5 bases). The V gene lost 6 bases and the J gene lost 3 bases, with 15 bases spanning the gap. The CDR3 contains 15 residues. Germline V CDR1 and CDR2: LNHDA, SQIVND (reference sequence). CDR3 bases: TGTGCCAGTAGCCCAAGCCCAGGGTCCAATCAGCCCCAGCATTTT. It specifies CASSPSPGSNQPQHF. The full variable domain, rest sourced from reference TRBV19 and TRBJ1-5, is DGGITQSPKYLFRKEGQNVTLSCEQNLNHDAMYWYRQDPGQGLRLIYYSQIVNDFQKGDIAEGYSVSREKKESFPLTVTSAQKNPTAFYLCASSPSPGSNQPQHFGDGTRLSIL.

The rearrangement links TRBV5-1 to TRBJ1-2, with 12 bases identical to TRBD1. Germline CDR1 and CDR2: SGHRS and YFSETQ. This CDR3 region has 14 residues. J gave up 7 bases and V 3 bases, and 4 bases lay outside the gene matches. CDR3 in amino acids: CASSWDRGQAGYTF. CDR3 coding DNA: TGCGCCAGCAGCTGGGACAGGGGGCAGGCTGGCTACACCTTC.

The chain recombines TRBV9 with TRBJ2-3; 9 nucleotides agree with TRBD2. V shed 4 bases, J shed 2 bases, and the junction held 8 bases outside the gene matches. The CDR3 is 16 amino acids. Per the germline V gene, CDR1 is SGDLS and CDR2 is YYNGEE. CDR3 amino acids: CASSSIAGELTDTQYF. In DNA form, the CDR3 reads TGTGCCAGCAGCAGCATAGCGGGGGAGCTCACAGATACGCAGTATTTT.

This clone was seen a handful of times. CDR3 protein: CASSLGGSGQENTEAFF. CDR3 sequence (DNA): TGTGCCAGCAGCCTGGGTGGTTCCGGACAGGAGAACACTGAAGCTTTCTTT. This chain links TRBV7-2 with TRBJ1-1; 7 positions match TRBD1. The CDR3 covers 17 residues. The V and J ends lost 5 bases and 1 base, in that order; junction bases with no gene match: 13. Germline assignment: CDR1 SGHTA and CDR2 FQGNSA.

J is TRBJ1-4 and V is TRBV7-2; maybe TRBD1 (6 bases). CDR1 and CDR2 (germline): SGHTA, FQGNSA. V shed 2 bases and J shed 6 bases, with 13 bases lying between them. The CDR3 totals 15 residues. Written as DNA, the CDR3 is TGTGCCAGCAGCTTATCCAGGGGAGGGGATGAAAAACTGTTTTTT. It yields the protein CASSLSRGGDEKLFF.

This clone was seen only once. The chain is built from TRBV9 and TRBJ1-3; D not resolved. CDR3 length: 15 amino acids. Trimming left V 0 bases short and J 0 bases short, with 7 bases between. Germline V gene data show CDR1 as SGDLS and CDR2 as YYNGEE. The CDR3 loop is CASSVAGSSGNTIYF. CDR3 sequence (DNA): TGTGCCAGCAGCGTAGCCGGGAGCTCTGGAAACACCATATATTTT. Combining the CDR3 with reference TRBV9 and TRBJ1-3 gives the whole variable domain DSGVTQTPKHLITATGQRVTLRCSPRSGDLSVYWYQQSLDQGLQFLIQYYNGEERAKGNILERFSAQQFPDLHSELNLSSLELGDSALYFCASSVAGSSGNTIYFGEGSWLTVV.

Only one count was recorded for this clone. The chain combines TRBV5-1 with TRBJ1-1; D gene unclear. The CDR3 covers 13 residues. CDR1 and CDR2 (germline): SGHRS, YFSETQ. CDR3 residues: CASLTERGTEAFF. The CDR3 DNA reads as TGCGCTTCACTGACGGAACGGGGCACTGAAGCTTTCTTT.

The rearrangement links TRBV3-1 (or the pseudogene TRBV3-2) to TRBJ1-3; TRBD1 is a possible D gene (5 bases). The germline V and J ends were trimmed by 8 bases and 8 bases, with 16 bases remaining between them. This CDR3 is 13 amino acids long. CDR1 is LGHDT and CDR2 is YNNKEL in the germline V gene (reference sequence). CDR3 DNA: TGTGCCAGCGGGGGAGGGTCGACGGACACCATATATTTT. Residues: CASGGGSTDTIYF.

The chain links TRBV2 to TRBJ1-5; D is undetermined. Between the trimmed V and J ends, which lost 4 bases and 6 bases, there was a span of 13 bases. The CDR3 consists of 14 residues. The V gene's germline CDR1 is SNHLY and CDR2 FYNNEI. The CDR3 region is CASSVGGPGQPQHF. For the CDR3, the DNA is TGTGCCAGCAGTGTCGGAGGTCCGGGTCAGCCCCAGCATTTT.